This TCR beta chain was sequenced in a study of CD8 T cells in ankylosing spondylitis. TCRdb redid the calling of the 5' RACE reads with MiXCR, one entry per CDR3 protein. The table has 30,000 to 45,000 distinct CDR3 sequences, 8% to 13% seen once; the top ten hold 20%. This CDR3 has 14 amino acids. After removal of 6 bases from V and 2 bases from J, the junction contained 5 bases not matched to a gene. Germline V lookup: CDR1 SGHRS, CDR2 YFSETQ. The receptor was isolated from a male donor with ankylosing spondylitis. The rearrangement joins TRBV5-1 to TRBJ2-1; 7 bases map to TRBD1. The sample taken for sequencing was synovial fluid, either unsorted or a sorted T cell fraction (not recorded which). This CDR3 is CASTPGTAYNEQFF. CDR3 bases: TGCGCCAGCACTCCGGGGACAGCCTACAATGAGCAGTTCTTC.